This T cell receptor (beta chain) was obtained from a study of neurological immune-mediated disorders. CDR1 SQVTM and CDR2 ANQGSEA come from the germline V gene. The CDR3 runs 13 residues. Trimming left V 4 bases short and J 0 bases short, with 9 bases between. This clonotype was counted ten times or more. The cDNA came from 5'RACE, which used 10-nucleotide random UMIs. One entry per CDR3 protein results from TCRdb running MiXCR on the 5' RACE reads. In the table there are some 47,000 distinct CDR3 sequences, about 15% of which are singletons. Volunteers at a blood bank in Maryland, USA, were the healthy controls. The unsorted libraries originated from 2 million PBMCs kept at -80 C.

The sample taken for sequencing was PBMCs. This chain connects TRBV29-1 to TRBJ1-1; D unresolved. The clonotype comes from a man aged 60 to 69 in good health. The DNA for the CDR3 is TGCAGCGTTGTGAGGTCCATGAACACTGAAGCTTTCTTT. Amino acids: CSVVRSMNTEAFF.